This TCR beta chain was identified in a study of blood T cell repertoires in COVID-19. Data came from immunoSEQ multiplex PCR; TCRdb stores just in-frame clones and leaves some out. The data show 350,000 to 450,000 clones, with 80% to 90% seen just once and around 1.1% held by the top ten. Participants had their cohort set by participant-reported clinical history. Germline V CDR1 and CDR2: SGHRS, YFSETQ. V gave up 5 bases and J gave up 9 bases, with 30 bases separating them. The CDR3 spans 18 residues. This TCR derives from a man aged 30 to 39 who had recovered from COVID-19. The chain employs TRBV5-1 and TRBJ2-1, with D perhaps matching TRBD1 (7 bases). The sequencing sample was made of PBMCs or T cells enriched from blood (not recorded which). The CDR3 DNA reads as TGCGCCAGCAGGTACAGGGGCGGTAGCGGCCCCATGGCGGGTGAGCAGTTCTTC. Encoded protein: CASRYRGGSGPMAGEQFF.